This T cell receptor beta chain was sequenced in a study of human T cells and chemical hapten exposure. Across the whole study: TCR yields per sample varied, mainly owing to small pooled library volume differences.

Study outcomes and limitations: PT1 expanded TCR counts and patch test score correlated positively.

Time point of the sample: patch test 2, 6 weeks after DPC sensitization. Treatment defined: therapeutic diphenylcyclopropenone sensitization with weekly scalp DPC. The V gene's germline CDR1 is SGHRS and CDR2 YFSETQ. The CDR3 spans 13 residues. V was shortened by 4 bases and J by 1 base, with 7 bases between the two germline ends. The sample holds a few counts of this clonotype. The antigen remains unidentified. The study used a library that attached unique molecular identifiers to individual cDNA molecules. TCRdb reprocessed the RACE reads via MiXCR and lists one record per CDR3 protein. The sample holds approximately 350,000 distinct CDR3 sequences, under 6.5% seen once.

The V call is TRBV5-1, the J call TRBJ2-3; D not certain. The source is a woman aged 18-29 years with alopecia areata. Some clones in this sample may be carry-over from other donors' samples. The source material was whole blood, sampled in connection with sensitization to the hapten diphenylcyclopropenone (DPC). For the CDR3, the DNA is TGCGCCAGCAGCGCCCCACGCACAGATACGCAGTATTTT. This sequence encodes CASSAPRTDTQYF.